These T cell receptor beta chains were read from a single sample in a study of Tregs in tolerant kidney transplant recipients. The method was immunoSEQ multiplex PCR; TCRdb's version includes in-frame clones alone and lacks a portion of them. The table lists over 55,000 clones, about four fifths of them singletons. Sequenced sample: CD4+ T cells from blood. All receptors derive from a human donor in good health. Both conserved end residues are part of each CDR3. The D gene is left open where the match is weak. For some rows the clone size is stated as once, few or many, or as a class when expanded; others skip it.

D	V	J	size	DNA	CDR3
NA	TRBV11-3	TRBJ2-3	NA	TGTGCCAGCAGCTTCCCCCGATTGGGAGATACGCAGTATTTT	CASSFPRLGDTQYF
NA	TRBV10-3	TRBJ2-7	NA	TGTGCCATCAGACTCGGACCGACAAATTACGAGCAGTACTTC	CAIRLGPTNYEQYF
NA	TRBV7-2	TRBJ2-6	NA	TGTGCCAGCAGCCCCACCACAGGAGGGGCCAACGTCCTGACTTTC	CASSPTTGGANVLTF
TRBD1	TRBV6-5	TRBJ1-4	few	TGTGCCAGCAGTCTAGGGGGCGCAGATGAAAAACTGTTTTTT	CASSLGGADEKLFF
NA	TRBV7-9	TRBJ2-3	NA	TGTGCCAGCAGCTGGCAGACAGATACGCAGTATTTT	CASSWQTDTQYF
NA	TRBV7-9	TRBJ1-1	NA	TGTGCCAGCAGCCCATCAGGGTCTGAAGCTTTCTTT	CASSPSGSEAFF
NA	TRBV7-9	TRBJ2-5	NA	TGTGCCAGCAGCTTACCAGGGGCGGCAGAGACCCAGTACTTC	CASSLPGAAETQYF
TRBD2	TRBV5-4	TRBJ2-3	once	TGTGCCAGCAGCTGGGCTAGCGGGGGAACAGATACGCAGTATTTT	CASSWASGGTDTQYF
NA	TRBV18	TRBJ1-1	few	TGTGCCAGCTCACCCCTGGGTGCCAGCCAGAACGCTGAAGCTTTCTTT	CASSPLGASQNAEAFF
TRBD1	TRBV9	TRBJ1-6	NA	TGTGCCAGCAGCCCCCTGGGACAGGGGACTTCACCCCTCCACTTT	CASSPLGQGTSPLHF
NA	TRBV5-1	TRBJ2-5	NA	TGCGCCAGCAGCTTGGGTCCAGGGGGGAGAGAGCAGTACTTC	CASSLGPGGREQYF
NA	TRBV6-1	TRBJ2-2	NA	TGTGCCAGCAGAATGAGACTCGACGGGGAGCTGTTTTTT	CASRMRLDGELFF
NA	TRBV4-2	TRBJ2-2	few	TGTGCCAGCAGCCAAGATGCGCACACCGGGGAGCTGTTTTTT	CASSQDAHTGELFF
TRBD1	TRBV7-3	TRBJ1-6	NA	TGTGCCAGCAGCCTACTACCCCGGGACAGGGTGCCGTCACCCCTCCACTTT	CASSLLPRDRVPSPLHF
NA	TRBV7-3	TRBJ1-1	large	TGTGCCAGCAGCGCCTATGTCGGGGACACTGAAGCTTTCTTT	CASSAYVGDTEAFF
TRBD1	TRBV18	TRBJ2-3	NA	TGTGCCAGCTCAAAGGACAGGGCAGATACGCAGTATTTT	CASSKDRADTQYF
TRBD2	TRBV19	TRBJ2-2	few	TGTGCCAGTGGTAGCGGGACCACCGGGGAGCTGTTTTTT	CASGSGTTGELFF
NA	TRBV14	TRBJ2-5	NA	TGTGCCAGCAGCGCTCGCGGGACCCAGTACTTC	CASSARGTQYF
TRBD1	TRBV7-9	TRBJ2-7	few	TGTGCCAGCGGGGACAGGGTAGTTTCCTACGAGCAGTACTTC	CASGDRVVSYEQYF
TRBD1	TRBV6-1	TRBJ1-4	NA	TGTGCCAGCAGTGGCCCCCGACAGGGAACGAGTAATGAAAAACTGTTTTTT	CASSGPRQGTSNEKLFF
TRBD1	TRBV6-6	TRBJ2-1	NA	TGTGCCAGCAGCGGGAGACAGGGGGCGCGGTACAATGAGCAGTTCTTC	CASSGRQGARYNEQFF
NA	TRBV27	TRBJ2-4	NA	TGTGCCAGCAGTCGGGACGTAAGTGGAAACATTCAGTACTTC	CASSRDVSGNIQYF
TRBD1	TRBV4-3	TRBJ1-1	NA	TGCGCCAGCAGCTTGACAGACAGGGTGTGGACTGAAGCTTTCTTT	CASSLTDRVWTEAFF
NA	TRBV5-1	TRBJ2-3	once	TGCGCCAGCAGTCGGCTACCCACAGATACGCAGTATTTT	CASSRLPTDTQYF
TRBD1	TRBV5-1	TRBJ2-2	NA	TGCGCCAGCAGCTTGTCAGGGGGCCTAACCGGGGAGCTGTTTTTT	CASSLSGGLTGELFF
NA	TRBV30	TRBJ1-6	NA	TGTGCCTGGAGCACAGTCTCCTATAATTCACCCCTCCACTTT	CAWSTVSYNSPLHF
NA	TRBV2	TRBJ1-2	NA	TGTGCCAGCACCCGAAGGGGGAGAGACTCTGGCTACACCTTC	CASTRRGRDSGYTF
TRBD2	TRBV25-1	TRBJ2-7	NA	TGTGCCAGCAGTGGACGCGGGGGGACCTTATCCTACGAGCAGTACTTC	CASSGRGGTLSYEQYF